What follows are 15 T cell receptor beta chains derived from one specimen sequenced in a study of blood T cell repertoires in COVID-19. Only in-frame clones appear in the TCRdb table, and some are missing; sequencing was by immunoSEQ multiplex PCR. The data show some 260,000 clones, with approximately 81% seen just once and roughly 3.1% held by the top ten. Specimen: peripheral blood. These receptor sequences come from a woman between 18 and 29 years old with acute or convalescent COVID-19.

The chain links TRBV9 to TRBJ2-3; TRBD2 matches at 10 bases. V lost 0 bases and J lost 6; bases outside the gene matches: 7. The germline gives CDR1 SGDLS, CDR2 YYNGEE. The CDR3 totals 16 residues. Here the CDR3 reads CASSVDPAGGLDTQYF. CDR3 bases: TGTGCCAGCAGCGTAGATCCAGCGGGAGGGCTCGATACGCAGTATTTT. Full variable domain (remainder filled in from reference TRBV9 and TRBJ2-3): DSGVTQTPKHLITATGQRVTLRCSPRSGDLSVYWYQQSLDQGLQFLIQYYNGEERAKGNILERFSAQQFPDLHSELNLSSLELGDSALYFCASSVDPAGGLDTQYFGPGTRLTVL.

V gene TRBV29-1 combines with J gene TRBJ1-5; maybe TRBD1 (6 bases). The germline gives CDR1 SQVTM, CDR2 ANQGSEA. V dropped 3 bases and J dropped 7 bases, with 13 bases sitting between them. The CDR3 has 13 amino acids. CDR3 nucleotide sequence: TGCAGCGTTGACCCGGGAGGGGGGCAGCCCCAGCATTTT. This encodes CSVDPGGGQPQHF. The full variable domain, in which reference TRBV29-1 and TRBJ1-5 provide the parts outside the CDR3, is SAVISQKPSRDICQRGTSLTIQCQVDSQVTMMFWYRQQPGQSLTLIATANQGSEATYESGFVIDKFPISRPNLTFSTLTVSNMSPEDSSIYLCSVDPGGGQPQHFGDGTRLSIL.

The genes are TRBV27 and TRBJ2-3; TRBD2 is a possible D gene (6 bases). From germline, CDR1 is MNHEY and CDR2 SMNVEV (reference sequence). V was trimmed by 4 bases and J by 1 base, leaving 9 bases between them. The CDR3 is 14 amino acids. CDR3 sequence (DNA): TGTGCCAGCAGTTATTGGGGGGGCACAGATACGCAGTATTTT. Translating gives CASSYWGGTDTQYF.

The chain combines TRBV24-1 with TRBJ2-1, with a possible D match to TRBD2 (6 bases). Per germline, CDR1 KGHDR and CDR2 SFDVKD. CDR3 length: 12 residues. Deletions cut 7 bases from V and 9 bases from J, with 12 bases between. The chain's CDR3 is CATSDQRAEQFF. CDR3 DNA: TGTGCCACCAGCGACCAGCGGGCTGAGCAGTTCTTC.

This clone is a singleton in its sample. The chain carries TRBV6-1 and TRBJ2-1; TRBD1 matches 8 bases. This CDR3 spans 17 amino acids. Germline-derived CDR1 and CDR2 are MNHNS and SASEGT. Trimming cost V 4 bases and J 4 bases; bases outside gene matches: 12. The CDR3 sequence: CASSVEQGASLYNEQFF. The CDR3 coding sequence is TGTGCCAGCAGTGTGGAGCAGGGGGCCTCACTTTACAATGAGCAGTTCTTC.

This clone came up many times. The chain carries TRBV3-1 (or the pseudogene TRBV3-2) and TRBJ1-2; D is unresolved. Trimming removed 1 base from V and 4 bases from J, with 16 bases in between. The germline gives CDR1 LGHDT, CDR2 YNNKEL (reference sequence). The CDR3 runs to 16 residues. As DNA, the CDR3 is TGTGCCAGCAGCCAAGCAGGCTCCAGAACCGGCTATGGCTACACCTTC. It specifies CASSQAGSRTGYGYTF.

The chain employs TRBV7-9 and TRBJ1-6; 9 positions agree with TRBD1. Germline CDR1 is SEHNR and CDR2 is FQNEAQ (reference sequence). The trim removed 4 bases at V and 9 bases at J, leaving 13 bases unmatched. The CDR3 is 17 amino acids. For the CDR3, the DNA is TGTGCCAGCAGCTCAAAACCGGGACAGGGCTCGAGTTCACCCCTCCACTTT. Residues: CASSSKPGQGSSSPLHF.

The V call is TRBV30, the J call TRBJ1-6; 9 bases align to TRBD1. Losses at the gene ends were 3 bases for V and 9 bases for J; bases not matched to a gene: 9. The CDR3 is 15 amino acids. Germline values: CDR1 GTSNPN, CDR2 SVGIG (reference sequence). The CDR3 bases are TGTGCCTGGAGGGACACCGGGACAGGGCTTTCACCCCTCCACTTT. Its translation is CAWRDTGTGLSPLHF.

Only a few counts were recorded for this clone. V gene TRBV5-4 combines with J gene TRBJ2-5, with D possibly being TRBD1 (6 bases). Trimming pared 4 bases from V and 4 bases from J, leaving 26 bases between. CDR3 size: 18 residues. Germline CDR1 SGHNT, CDR2 YYREEE (reference sequence). The CDR3: CASSPPGRGRGERETQYF. The CDR3 DNA is TGTGCCAGCAGCCCCCCGGGGCGTGGCAGGGGCGAGAGAGAGACCCAGTACTTC.

The DNA for the CDR3 is TGCGCCAGCAGCACAGGACAGGGGCCCCCCCATGAGCAGTTCTTC. Its translation: CASSTGQGPPHEQFF. The rearrangement links TRBV5-1 to TRBJ2-1; 9 bases line up with TRBD1. CDR3 length: 15 residues. In germline, CDR1 is SGHRS, CDR2 YFSETQ. Germline trimming cut 4 bases from V and 8 bases from J; bases unmatched to any gene: 10.

The chain uses TRBV4-3 and TRBJ2-3; tentatively, D is TRBD2 (7 bases). The CDR3 is 15 amino acids. Germline loops: CDR1 LGHNA, CDR2 YSLEER. V was pared by 7 bases and J by 2 bases, with 16 bases between. CDR3 DNA sequence: TGCGCCAGCACTCGGGGGGCTAGCGCCACAGATACGCAGTATTTT. This codes for CASTRGASATDTQYF.

As to this clone: Germline is not matched at one junction end, which may reflect a read error. The chain couples TRBV3-1 (or the pseudogene TRBV3-2) to TRBJ2-7; maybe TRBD1 (6 bases). Germline lookup yields CDR1 LGHDT and CDR2 YNNKEL (reference sequence). The CDR3 is 14 residues long. CDR3 DNA: TGCCTAACCGTCGACCCGGACAGATCCTACGAGCAGTACTTC. Protein sequence: CLTVDPDRSYEQYF.

This clone has only one observation. The CDR3 bases are TGTGCCAGCAACCGTTGGGGCAGGCCAGAAGCTTTCTTT. Encoded protein: CASNRWGRPEAFF. The chain has TRBV12-3 or TRBV12-4 and TRBJ1-1, with a tentative D call TRBD1 (5 bases). There are 13 residues in the CDR3. V was trimmed by 7 bases and J by 8 bases, leaving 17 bases between them.

The gene calls are TRBV7-2 and TRBJ2-3; 8 positions agree with TRBD1. V lost 4 bases and J lost 4; bases outside the gene matches: 1. The germline CDR1 and CDR2 sequences are SGHTA and FQGNSA. The CDR3 is made up of 13 amino acids. The CDR3 DNA sequence: TGTGCCAGCAGCTCGGACAGGGCAGATACGCAGTATTTT. Translating it yields CASSSDRADTQYF.

The chain is built from TRBV15 and TRBJ2-1; weak D call: TRBD1 (7 bases). The CDR3 sequence is 15 residues long. Trimming stripped 1 base from V and 7 bases from J, with 14 bases between. From germline, CDR1 is LNHNV and CDR2 YYDKDF (reference sequence). The CDR3 DNA is TGTGCCACCAGCAGAGCTGGAGGGGGCAGGAATGAGCAGTTCTTC. The encoded protein is CATSRAGGGRNEQFF.